One and the same sample provided the 24 T cell receptor beta chains below, sequenced in a study of technical replicates of blood from a few donors. The assay was immunoSEQ multiplex PCR, and TCRdb's table has in-frame clones only and misses some. The sample lists some 70,000 clones, about 97% occurring once. The sample consisted of T cells isolated from PBMCs. The source is a human donor in good health.

This chain connects TRBV4-2 to TRBJ2-7; TRBD2 aligns across 11 bases. The J segment lost 6 bases and the V segment lost 6 bases, leaving 7 bases of the junction unmatched. The CDR3 has 14 amino acids. CDR1 is LGHNA, CDR2 YNFKEQ, per germline. The CDR3 nucleotides are TGTGCCAGCAGTCAACTAGCGGGAGTTAGCGAGCAGTACTTC. Translating gives CASSQLAGVSEQYF.

The chain carries TRBV6-1 and TRBJ2-1; the D gene is possibly TRBD2 (6 bases). V was pared by 0 bases and J by 2 bases, with 11 bases between. Germline CDR1 and CDR2: MNHNS and SASEGT. The CDR3 covers 16 residues. The CDR3 region has the DNA TGTGCCAGCAGTGAAGCTCGAAGCGGGCCCTACAATGAGCAGTTCTTC. Amino acids: CASSEARSGPYNEQFF.

The chain recombines TRBV19 with TRBJ2-2; TRBD2 matches 10 bases. The CDR3 contains 16 residues. CDR1 is LNHDA and CDR2 is SQIVND in the germline V gene (reference sequence). The junction had 9 bases not matched to a gene; V was cut back by 6 bases and J by 5 bases. DNA of the CDR3: TGTGCCAGTAGATCGCCTAGCGGGAGTATGACCGGGGAGCTGTTTTTT. Its translation: CASRSPSGSMTGELFF.

V gene TRBV6-5 combines with J gene TRBJ2-7, with 11 bases lining up with TRBD1. The J segment lost 4 bases and the V segment lost 4 bases, leaving 9 bases of the junction unmatched. CDR1 is MNHEY, CDR2 SVGAGI, per germline. This CDR3 is built from 16 residues. The CDR3 loop is CASSSPGDRGRYEQYF. In DNA, the CDR3 is TGTGCCAGCAGTTCCCCAGGGGACAGGGGGAGGTACGAGCAGTACTTC.

This clone was picked up one time. The rearrangement joins TRBV29-1 to TRBJ2-7; perhaps TRBD2 as D (6 bases). The CDR3 contains 13 residues. Germline V gives CDR1 SQVTM, CDR2 ANQGSEA. The germline V and J ends were trimmed by 5 bases and 2 bases, with 13 bases remaining between them. The CDR3 DNA sequence: TGCAGCGTTCACTCGGGACTGACCTACGAGCAGTACTTC. It translates to CSVHSGLTYEQYF.

A word on this clone: At one end, the junction sequence differs from germline, possibly due to a read error. The chain uses TRBV7-8 and TRBJ2-7; 9 bases match TRBD1. Germline CDR1 and CDR2: SGHVS and FQNEAQ. The length of the CDR3 is 13 residues. The CDR3, as DNA: TGTGCCAGCAGCCCTAGGAGGGGGGGGACAGGGACCTTC. It specifies CASSPRRGGTGTF. Looking up the rest from reference TRBV7-8 and TRBJ2-7 gives the full variable domain: GAGVSQSPRYKVAKRGQDVALRCDPISGHVSLFWYQQALGQGPEFLTYFQNEAQLDKSGLPSDRFFAERPEGSVSTLKIQRTQQEDSAVYLCASSPRRGGTGTFGPGTRLTVT.

On this clone: Different DNA sequences within this sample yield the same CDR3. This sequence joins TRBV6-1 and TRBJ1-2, with D hard to call. The length of the CDR3 is 13 residues. V was shortened by 1 base and J by 4 bases, with 7 bases between the two germline ends. In germline, CDR1 is MNHNS, CDR2 SASEGT. DNA of the CDR3: TGTGCCAGCAGTGAAGTAGGCGGCTATGGCTACACCTTC. It is translated as CASSEVGGYGYTF.

The CDR3, as DNA: TGTGCCAGCGGAGGGGAAATCAATCAGCCCCAGCATTTT. This encodes CASGGEINQPQHF. The rearrangement links TRBV9 to TRBJ1-5; D might be TRBD1 (5 bases). The V end lost 7 bases, the J end lost 3 bases, and 11 bases lay between the germline ends. This CDR3 comprises 13 residues. The germline gives CDR1 SGDLS, CDR2 YYNGEE.

The chain is built from TRBV11-1 and TRBJ2-3; possible D gene TRBD2, 6 bases. From germline, CDR1 is SGHAT and CDR2 FQDESV (reference sequence). V gave up 2 bases and J gave up 5 bases, with 17 bases separating them. The CDR3 covers 16 residues. The CDR3 reads CASSLRRGLLLDTQYF. For the CDR3, the DNA is TGTGCCAGCAGCTTACGGAGGGGATTGCTCTTAGATACGCAGTATTTT.

As DNA, the CDR3 is TGTGCCAGCAGCTGGGGGGACTACGGGGAAGCTTTCTTT. It yields the protein CASSWGDYGEAFF. The rearrangement uses TRBV11-2 and TRBJ1-1, with a weak D call TRBD1 (5 bases). The CDR3 runs to 13 residues. V dropped 4 bases and J dropped 8 bases, with 14 bases sitting between them. The V gene's germline CDR1 is SGHAT and CDR2 FQNNGV.

This chain uses TRBV6-5 with TRBJ1-2; 10 nucleotides line up with TRBD1. The CDR3 extends over 15 amino acids. CDR1 and CDR2 (germline): MNHEY, SVGAGI. After removal of 10 bases from V and 4 bases from J, the junction contained 12 bases not matched to a gene. The CDR3 here is CATLTPGQGRYGYTF. CDR3 DNA: TGTGCCACCTTAACTCCGGGACAGGGGCGCTATGGCTACACCTTC.

V is TRBV16 and J is TRBJ1-1; D is uncertain. From germline, CDR1 is KGHSY and CDR2 FQNENV. The CDR3 is 13 amino acids. Trimming removed 4 bases from V and 5 bases from J, with 11 bases in between. The chain's CDR3 is CASSPSTRTEAFF. In DNA, the CDR3 is TGTGCCAGCAGCCCTTCTACGAGGACTGAAGCTTTCTTT.

The chain employs TRBV9 and TRBJ2-7; TRBD1 might be the D (6 bases). This CDR3 has 14 amino acids. V dropped 3 bases and J dropped 2 bases, with 12 bases sitting between them. Germline V gene data show CDR1 as SGDLS and CDR2 as YYNGEE. The CDR3 is CASSERTAPYEQYF. In DNA form, the CDR3 reads TGTGCCAGCAGCGAACGGACAGCTCCCTACGAGCAGTACTTC.

This clone was observed once. The chain couples TRBV27 to TRBJ2-7, with 9 positions matching TRBD2. Looked up from germline, CDR1 is MNHEY and CDR2 is SMNVEV (reference sequence). Trimming took 7 bases from V and 0 from J; bases not matched to a gene: 16. The CDR3 is made up of 18 amino acids. The CDR3 is CASMSLAGNFLSSYEQYF. Written as DNA, the CDR3 is TGTGCCAGCATGTCGCTAGCGGGGAACTTTCTGAGCTCCTACGAGCAGTACTTC.

The chain employs TRBV5-1 and TRBJ2-2, with 7 positions matching TRBD1. The CDR3 length is 15 residues. Germline trimming cut 4 bases from V and 2 bases from J; bases unmatched to any gene: 5. Germline V CDR1 and CDR2: SGHRS, YFSETQ. This CDR3 is CASSRTGDNTGELFF. The CDR3 DNA follows: TGCGCCAGCAGCCGGACAGGTGATAACACCGGGGAGCTGTTTTTT.

The rearrangement uses TRBV30 and TRBJ2-7, with D hard to call. Germline assignment: CDR1 GTSNPN and CDR2 SVGIG (reference sequence). The V and J ends lost 3 bases and 5 bases respectively, with 11 bases between them. CDR3 length: 12 residues. CDR3 loop: CAWSAGPDEQYF. CDR3 nucleotides: TGTGCCTGGAGCGCAGGTCCGGACGAGCAGTACTTC.

J is TRBJ2-3 and V is TRBV5-1; D is ambiguous. CDR1 is SGHRS and CDR2 is YFSETQ in the germline V gene. V was pared by 2 bases and J by 0 bases, with 10 bases between. This CDR3 region has 15 residues. The CDR3 bases are TGCGCCAGCAGCTTTTACGGTTCTAGCACAGATACGCAGTATTTT. It specifies CASSFYGSSTDTQYF.

The chain joins TRBV28 to TRBJ2-1; TRBD1 matches at 9 bases. Germline trimming cut 7 bases from V and 4 bases from J; bases unmatched to any gene: 5. Germline-derived CDR1 and CDR2 are MDHEN and SYDVKM. The CDR3 is made up of 14 amino acids. In DNA form, the CDR3 reads TGTGCCAGCATTTGGGACAGGGCTTACAATGAGCAGTTCTTC. Translating it yields CASIWDRAYNEQFF.

The rearrangement joins TRBV5-4 to TRBJ2-7; 9 positions match TRBD1. This CDR3 spans 16 amino acids. The V gene's germline CDR1 is SGHNT and CDR2 YYREEE (reference sequence). J gave up 2 bases and V 0 bases, and 6 bases lay outside the gene matches. CDR3 coding DNA: TGTGCCAGCAGCTTGGAGGGGACAGGGAGACCCTACGAGCAGTACTTC. This encodes CASSLEGTGRPYEQYF.

This rearrangement joins TRBV19 to TRBJ2-6; 8 positions match TRBD1. The CDR3 extends over 17 amino acids. Germline loops: CDR1 LNHDA, CDR2 SQIVND (reference sequence). Trimming at V came to 3 bases and at J to 0 bases, leaving 4 bases not matched to a gene. The CDR3 coding sequence is TGTGCCAGTAGTATTGGACAGGGCCACTCTGGGGCCAACGTCCTGACTTTC. Amino acid sequence: CASSIGQGHSGANVLTF.

This rearrangement joins TRBV19 to TRBJ2-2; D is undetermined. Germline V gene sequence: CDR1 LNHDA, CDR2 SQIVND (reference sequence). V lost 0 bases and J lost 0, with 11 bases in between. The CDR3 length is 17 residues. The CDR3 region has the DNA TGTGCCAGTAGTATAGATCTCGACATACCGAACACCGGGGAGCTGTTTTTT. Translating gives CASSIDLDIPNTGELFF.

The genes are TRBV7-3 and TRBJ2-7; TRBD1 aligns across 11 bases. The CDR3 is 14 residues long. Germline trimming cut 6 bases from V and 5 bases from J; bases unmatched to any gene: 6. Per germline, CDR1 SGHTA and CDR2 FQGTGA. The DNA of the CDR3 is TGTGCCAGCAGTTCGGGACAGGGGGTAAACGAGCAGTACTTC. This encodes CASSSGQGVNEQYF. The variable domain in full, with the rest retrieved from reference TRBV7-3 and TRBJ2-7, is GAGVSQTPSNKVTEKGKYVELRCDPISGHTALYWYRQSLGQGPEFLIYFQGTGAADDSGLPNDRFFAVRPEGSVSTLKIQRTERGDSAVYLCASSSGQGVNEQYFGPGTRLTVT.

The gene calls are TRBV2 and TRBJ2-1, with TRBD2 identical over 10 bases. The length of the CDR3 is 14 residues. Germline V gene sequence: CDR1 SNHLY, CDR2 FYNNEI. V lost 0 bases, J lost 13 bases, and 6 bases stayed unmatched. CDR3 amino acids: CASSEARSSGRQFF. CDR3 in DNA: TGTGCCAGCAGTGAAGCGAGGTCTAGCGGGAGACAGTTCTTC.

The chain uses TRBV27 and TRBJ2-7; 8 positions match TRBD1. The germline CDR1 and CDR2 sequences are MNHEY and SMNVEV (reference sequence). The CDR3 is 14 amino acids. Trimming at V came to 6 bases and at J to 2 bases, leaving 6 bases not matched to a gene. This CDR3 is CASSRQGPPYEQYF. The CDR3 DNA sequence: TGTGCCAGCAGCCGACAGGGGCCACCCTACGAGCAGTACTTC.